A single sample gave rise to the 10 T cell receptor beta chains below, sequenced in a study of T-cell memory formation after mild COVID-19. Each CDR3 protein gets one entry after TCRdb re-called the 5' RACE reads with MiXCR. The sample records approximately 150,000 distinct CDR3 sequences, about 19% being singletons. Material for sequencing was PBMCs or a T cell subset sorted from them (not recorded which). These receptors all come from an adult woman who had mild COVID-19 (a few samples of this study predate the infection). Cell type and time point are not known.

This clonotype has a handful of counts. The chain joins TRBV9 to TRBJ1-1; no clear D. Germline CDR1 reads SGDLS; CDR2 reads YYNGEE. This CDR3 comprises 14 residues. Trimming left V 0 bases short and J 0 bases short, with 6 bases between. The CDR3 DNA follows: TGTGCCAGCAGCGTAGCTAGTATGAACACTGAAGCTTTCTTT. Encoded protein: CASSVASMNTEAFF.

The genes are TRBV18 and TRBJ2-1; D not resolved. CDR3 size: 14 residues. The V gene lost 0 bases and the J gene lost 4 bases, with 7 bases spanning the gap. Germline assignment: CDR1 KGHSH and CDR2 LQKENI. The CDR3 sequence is CASSPPTVYNEQFF. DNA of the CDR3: TGTGCCAGCTCACCACCGACGGTATACAATGAGCAGTTCTTC.

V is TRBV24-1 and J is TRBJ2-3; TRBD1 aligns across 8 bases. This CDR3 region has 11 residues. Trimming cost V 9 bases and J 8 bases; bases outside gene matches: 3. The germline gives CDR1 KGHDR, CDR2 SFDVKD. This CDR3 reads CATGTGGTQYF. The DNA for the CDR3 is TGTGCCACCGGGACAGGTGGTACGCAGTATTTT.

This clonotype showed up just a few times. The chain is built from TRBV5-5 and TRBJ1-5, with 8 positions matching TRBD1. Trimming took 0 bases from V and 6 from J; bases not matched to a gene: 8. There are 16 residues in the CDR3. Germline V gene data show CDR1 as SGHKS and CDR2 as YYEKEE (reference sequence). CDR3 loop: CASSLADGQGSQPQHF. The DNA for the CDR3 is TGTGCCAGCAGCTTGGCCGATGGACAGGGTAGTCAGCCCCAGCATTTT. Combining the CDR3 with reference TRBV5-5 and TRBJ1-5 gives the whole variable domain DAGVTQSPTHLIKTRGQQVTLRCSPISGHKSVSWYQQVLGQGPQFIFQYYEKEERGRGNFPDRFSARQFPNYSSELNVNALLLGDSALYLCASSLADGQGSQPQHFGDGTRLSIL.

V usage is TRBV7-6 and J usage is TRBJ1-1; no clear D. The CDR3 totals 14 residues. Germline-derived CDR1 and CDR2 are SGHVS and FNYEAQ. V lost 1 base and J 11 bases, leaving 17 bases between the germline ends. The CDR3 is CASSLEGQDVAAFF. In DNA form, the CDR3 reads TGTGCCAGCAGCTTAGAAGGGCAGGACGTAGCCGCTTTCTTT.

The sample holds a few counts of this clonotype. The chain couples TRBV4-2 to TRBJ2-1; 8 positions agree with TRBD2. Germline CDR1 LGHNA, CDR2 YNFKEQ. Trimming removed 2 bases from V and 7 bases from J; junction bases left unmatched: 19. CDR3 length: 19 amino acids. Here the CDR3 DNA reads TGTGCCAGCAGCCAACTCACTAGCTATCCCCGCGGGAGGCGAAATGAGCAGTTCTTC. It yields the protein CASSQLTSYPRGRRNEQFF.

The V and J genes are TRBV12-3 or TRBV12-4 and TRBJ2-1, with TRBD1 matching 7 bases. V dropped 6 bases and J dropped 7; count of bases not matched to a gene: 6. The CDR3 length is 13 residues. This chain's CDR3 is CASRQGIGNEQFF. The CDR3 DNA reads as TGTGCCAGCAGACAGGGGATCGGGAATGAGCAGTTCTTC.

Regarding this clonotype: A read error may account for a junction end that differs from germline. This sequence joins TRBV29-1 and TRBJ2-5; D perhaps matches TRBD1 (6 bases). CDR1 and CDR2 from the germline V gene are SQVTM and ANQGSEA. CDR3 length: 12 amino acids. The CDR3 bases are TGCAGCGCAGGGGTGTTGGGTGAGACACAGTACTTC. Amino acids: CSAGVLGETQYF. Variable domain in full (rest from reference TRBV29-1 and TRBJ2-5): SAVISQKPSRDICQRGTSLTIQCQVDSQVTMMFWYRQQPGQSLTLIATANQGSEATYESGFVIDKFPISRPNLTFSTLTVSNMSPEDSSIYLCSAGVLGETQYFGPGTRLLVL.

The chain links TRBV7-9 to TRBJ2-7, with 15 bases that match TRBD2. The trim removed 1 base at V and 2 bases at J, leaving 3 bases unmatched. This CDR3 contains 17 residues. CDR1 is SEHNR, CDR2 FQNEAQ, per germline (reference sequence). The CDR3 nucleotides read TGTGCCAGCAGCTTAGGGGGGACTAGCGGGGGGCCCTACGAGCAGTACTTC. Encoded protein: CASSLGGTSGGPYEQYF. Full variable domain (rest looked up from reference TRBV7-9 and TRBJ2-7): DTGVSQNPRHKITKRGQNVTFRCDPISEHNRLYWYRQTLGQGPEFLTYFQNEAQLEKSRLLSDRFSAERPKGSFSTLEIQRTEQGDSAMYLCASSLGGTSGGPYEQYFGPGTRLTVT.

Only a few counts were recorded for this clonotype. CDR3 bases: TGTGCCACCAGCAGTGGAGGCTACGCCGGGGATACGCAGTATTTT. As protein: CATSSGGYAGDTQYF. V usage is TRBV15 and J usage is TRBJ2-3, with D tentatively TRBD2 (5 bases). V was pared by 3 bases and J by 6 bases, with 16 bases between. This CDR3 has 15 amino acids. Per the germline V gene, CDR1 is LNHNV and CDR2 is YYDKDF (reference sequence).